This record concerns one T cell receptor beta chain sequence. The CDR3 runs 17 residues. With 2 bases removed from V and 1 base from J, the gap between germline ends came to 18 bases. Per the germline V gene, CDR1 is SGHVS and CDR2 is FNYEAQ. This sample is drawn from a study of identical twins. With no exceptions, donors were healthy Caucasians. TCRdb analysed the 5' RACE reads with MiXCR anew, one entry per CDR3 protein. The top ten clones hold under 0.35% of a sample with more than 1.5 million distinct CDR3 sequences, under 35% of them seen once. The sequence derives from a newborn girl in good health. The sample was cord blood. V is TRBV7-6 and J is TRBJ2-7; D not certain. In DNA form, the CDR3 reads TGTGCCAGCAGCTTACGTCCTTCTGACCTGCGTTCCTACGAGCAGTACTTC. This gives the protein CASSLRPSDLRSYEQYF.